The sequence of this TCR beta chain was determined in a study of T cells in localized non-small cell lung cancer. Findings and limits, study-wide: A median of around 60 of the top 100 tumor clones appeared in adjacent lung, which was paired and uninvolved. Heterogeneity remains possible, as sequencing covered one tumor region only.

Per germline, CDR1 MGHDK and CDR2 SYGVNS. V gave up 3 bases and J gave up 8 bases, with 10 bases separating them. The CDR3 totals 12 residues. Profiled with immunoSEQ multiplex PCR; TCRdb holds only in-frame clones, not every one. The sample has 5,500 to 7,000 clones; 75% to 85% are singletons. Comment on this clone: Its antigen is not known.

Here the sequenced sample was peripheral blood mononuclear cells, taken before any cancer treatment. The chain joins TRBV25-1 to TRBJ1-2; D call uncertain. This clonotype originated in a female donor aged 60 or older with stage II lung adenocarcinoma. CDR3 DNA: TGTGCCAGCAGTGAGGGGTCGGGCGGCTACACCTTC. Its protein is CASSEGSGGYTF.